This paragraph reports one TCR beta chain. Treatment defined: randomized to nivolumab then ipilimumab (arm A) or the reverse (arm B). Patients had received no earlier DNA-damaging chemotherapy. The data are from a study of sequential checkpoint blockade in melanoma. Study at large: Maintenance nivolumab came after either treatment sequence.

Repertoires were generated with immunoSEQ multiplex PCR, while TCRdb's copy carries only in-frame clones and drops some. The repertoire holds 4,000 to 6,500 clones, with around 53% as singletons. The CDR3 contains 13 residues. Germline values: CDR1 MDHEN, CDR2 SYDVKM. Sequenced material: CD8+ T cells sorted from blood (inferred from file names), taken from a patient given nivolumab and ipilimumab in sequence. The TCR originated in a human donor with melanoma. The genes are TRBV28 and TRBJ2-5; a weak D match, TRBD1 (6 bases). The J call may be in error: the DNA end matches TRBJ2-7 better. The CDR3 DNA reads TGTGCCAGCAGTTTTAGGACAGCCTACGAGCAGTACTTC. It specifies CASSFRTAYEQYF.